These 30 T cell receptor beta chains came from one sample sequenced in a study of T cell responses to AZD1222 COVID-19 vaccine. Assay used: immunoSEQ multiplex PCR; TCRdb lists only in-frame clones, some missing. The sample yields approximately 180,000 clones, around nine tenths seen once. Sequenced here: peripheral blood, sampled on day 0 of AZD1222 vaccination. These TCRs come from an adult in good health.

The chain has TRBV28 and TRBJ1-2; D is ambiguous. Per the germline V gene, CDR1 is MDHEN and CDR2 is SYDVKM. V lost 6 bases, J lost 4 bases, and 12 bases lay in between. The CDR3 totals 13 residues. The CDR3: CASSSGNPYGYTF. Here the CDR3 DNA reads TGTGCCAGCAGCTCCGGGAACCCCTATGGCTACACCTTC.

The rearrangement joins TRBV7-9 to TRBJ1-1; D might be TRBD1 (5 bases). This CDR3 is 15 amino acids long. Between the trimmed V and J ends, which lost 0 bases and 0 bases, there was a span of 8 bases. The germline V gene has CDR1 SEHNR and CDR2 FQNEAQ (reference sequence). CDR3 protein: CASSLAQGLNTEAFF. CDR3 in DNA: TGTGCCAGCAGCTTAGCGCAGGGATTGAACACTGAAGCTTTCTTT.

V gene TRBV19 combines with J gene TRBJ2-6; the D is unclear. CDR1 and CDR2 (germline): LNHDA, SQIVND (reference sequence). The CDR3 has 15 residues. V was shortened by 6 bases and J by 4 bases, with 13 bases between the two germline ends. CDR3 DNA sequence: TGTGCCAGTAGCCCTCAGTTCTCCGGGGCCAACGTCCTGACTTTC. The encoded protein is CASSPQFSGANVLTF.

Only a few counts were recorded for this clone. This chain joins TRBV19 and TRBJ1-4; perhaps TRBD1 as D (5 bases). CDR1 is LNHDA and CDR2 is SQIVND in the germline V gene (reference sequence). The CDR3 has 18 residues. V shed 7 bases and J shed 0 bases, with 21 bases lying between them. The DNA for the CDR3 is TGTGCCAGTACCCTAGTTTACGGACACCCTGCAACTAATGAAAAACTGTTTTTT. This encodes CASTLVYGHPATNEKLFF.

The rearrangement links TRBV30 to TRBJ1-3; D unclear. V lost 3 bases and J lost 3, with 12 bases in between. The CDR3 is made up of 14 amino acids. From germline, CDR1 is GTSNPN and CDR2 SVGIG (reference sequence). This chain's CDR3 is CAWRSRSGGNTIYF. CDR3 sequence (DNA): TGTGCCTGGAGGTCCCGGTCGGGTGGAAACACCATATATTTT. The whole variable domain, filled in from reference TRBV30 and TRBJ1-3, reads SQTIHQWPATLVQPVGSPLSLECTVEGTSNPNLYWYRQAAGRGLQLLFYSVGIGQISSEVPQNLSASRPQDRQFILSSKKLLLSDSGFYLCAWRSRSGGNTIYFGEGSWLTVV.

This clone has only one observation. V is TRBV11-3 and J is TRBJ1-1; TRBD1 agrees at 8 bases. In germline, CDR1 is SGHNT, CDR2 YENEEA. This CDR3 spans 18 amino acids. The V gene end was trimmed by 0 bases and the J gene end by 4 bases; junction bases not matched to a gene: 13. CDR3 in amino acids: CASSLDTDRVVPATEAFF. CDR3 DNA: TGTGCCAGCAGCTTAGATACGGACAGGGTAGTCCCTGCCACTGAAGCTTTCTTT.

The CDR3 region has the DNA TGTGCCAGCAGCTTCACAGGGCGCTACGAGCAGTACTTC. Translation: CASSFTGRYEQYF. This chain joins TRBV5-8 and TRBJ2-7; D may be TRBD1 (6 bases). The length of the CDR3 is 13 residues. Looked up from germline, CDR1 is SGHTS and CDR2 is YDEGEE. Trimming shortened V by 2 bases and J by 3 bases, and 9 bases separated the two germline ends. Complete variable domain (other parts from reference TRBV5-8 and TRBJ2-7): EAGVTQSPTHLIKTRGQQATLRCSPISGHTSVYWYQQALGLGLQFLLWYDEGEERNRGNFPPRFSGRQFPNYSSELNVNALELEDSALYLCASSFTGRYEQYFGPGTRLTVT.

The gene calls are TRBV12-3 or TRBV12-4 and TRBJ1-2; D perhaps matches TRBD1 (5 bases). Trimming removed 4 bases from V and 3 bases from J, with 9 bases in between. The length of the CDR3 is 13 residues. In DNA form, the CDR3 reads TGTGCCAGCAGTTCCGGGACGGACTATGGCTACACCTTC. Its translation: CASSSGTDYGYTF.

This chain uses TRBV21-1 with TRBJ1-1; the DNA was not compared with TRBD1, the D call given in the table. TRBV21-1 is given as a pseudogene. The CDR3 has 15 amino acids. This CDR3 reads CASSKFDRLNTEAFF. The CDR3 DNA sequence: TGTGCCAGCAGCAAATTCGACAGATTGAACACTGAAGCTTTCTTT.

The V gene is TRBV11-2, the J gene TRBJ2-1, with TRBD2 matching 9 bases. This CDR3 comprises 17 residues. CDR1 is SGHAT and CDR2 is FQNNGV in the germline V gene. V was pared by 5 bases and J by 1 base, with 9 bases of the junction left unmatched. The CDR3 region is CASSARTTSGSYNEQFF. The DNA for the CDR3 is TGTGCCAGCAGCGCACGTACGACTAGCGGATCCTACAATGAGCAGTTCTTC.

The V gene is TRBV6-5, the J gene TRBJ1-1; D remains unclear. The CDR3 has 12 amino acids. V was trimmed by 6 bases and J by 6 bases, leaving 11 bases between them. CDR1 is MNHEY, CDR2 SVGAGI, per germline. CDR3 sequence: CASSSRGPEAFF. The CDR3 DNA is TGTGCCAGCAGCTCGAGAGGGCCTGAAGCTTTCTTT.

The chain uses TRBV27 and TRBJ1-5; D not resolved. Germline CDR1 MNHEY, CDR2 SMNVEV (reference sequence). The CDR3 runs to 14 residues. V lost 6 bases and J lost 1, with 10 bases in between. CDR3 nucleotides: TGTGCCAGCAGCAACGGACGGAGCAATCAGCCCCAGCATTTT. Translated: CASSNGRSNQPQHF.

The rearrangement links TRBV2 to TRBJ1-2; perhaps TRBD1 as D (5 bases). V shed 7 bases and J shed 5 bases, with 23 bases lying between them. The germline CDR1 and CDR2 sequences are SNHLY and FYNNEI. The CDR3 loop spans 16 amino acids. DNA of the CDR3: TGTGCCAGCATCCTCGACAGCGATGCTAATGGGTATGGCTACACCTTC. Encoded protein: CASILDSDANGYGYTF.

The chain's CDR3 is CASTARGNQPQHF. In nucleotides, the CDR3 is TGTGCCAGTACTGCAAGGGGCAATCAGCCCCAGCATTTT. The chain recombines TRBV19 with TRBJ1-5; unclear D gene. Per the germline V gene, CDR1 is LNHDA and CDR2 is SQIVND (reference sequence). This CDR3 contains 13 residues. Trimming shortened V by 7 bases and J by 2 bases, and 9 bases separated the two germline ends.

The CDR3: CASTLGREYGYTF. DNA for the CDR3: TGTGCCAGCACCCTTGGACGGGAGTATGGCTACACCTTC. This rearrangement joins TRBV3-1 (or the pseudogene TRBV3-2) to TRBJ1-2, with D hard to call. The CDR3 loop spans 13 amino acids. Germline CDR1 reads LGHDT; CDR2 reads YNNKEL (reference sequence). V shed 7 bases and J shed 5 bases, with 14 bases lying between them.

The V gene is TRBV5-4, the J gene TRBJ1-1; D is perhaps TRBD1 (5 bases). Between the trimmed V and J ends, which lost 0 bases and 1 base, there was a span of 7 bases. Germline V gives CDR1 SGHNT, CDR2 YYREEE (reference sequence). The CDR3 spans 14 residues. CDR3 residues: CASSLEGPNTEAFF. DNA for the CDR3: TGTGCCAGCAGCTTGGAGGGGCCGAACACTGAAGCTTTCTTT.

This clone has just one count. The V call is TRBV7-9, the J call TRBJ2-5; D perhaps matches TRBD2 (5 bases). CDR1 SEHNR and CDR2 FQNEAQ come from the germline V gene (reference sequence). V lost 6 bases and J 1 base, leaving 12 bases between the germline ends. The CDR3 is 14 residues long. CDR3 residues: CASSKDEGQETQYF. The DNA of the CDR3 is TGTGCCAGCAGTAAGGACGAGGGCCAAGAGACCCAGTACTTC.

J is TRBJ2-1 and V is TRBV7-9, with TRBD2 matching 9 bases. This CDR3 is 14 amino acids long. Trimming cost V 4 bases and J 10 bases; bases outside gene matches: 8. From germline, CDR1 is SEHNR and CDR2 FQNEAQ (reference sequence). CDR3: CASSSSSLAGEQFF. As DNA, the CDR3 is TGTGCCAGCAGCTCGTCCTCTCTAGCGGGGGAGCAGTTCTTC.

V is TRBV6-4 and J is TRBJ2-3; D may be TRBD2 (5 bases). Germline CDR1 is MRHNA and CDR2 is SNTAGT. With 5 bases removed from V and 4 bases from J, the gap between germline ends came to 10 bases. This CDR3 has 13 residues. CDR3 in DNA: TGTGCCAGCAGTTTGGACTCCGCAGATACGCAGTATTTT. Translation: CASSLDSADTQYF.

This chain joins TRBV2 and TRBJ1-6; TRBD1 agrees at 8 bases. The CDR3 has 12 residues. V was pared by 9 bases and J by 6 bases, with 1 base of the junction left unmatched. CDR1 SNHLY and CDR2 FYNNEI come from the germline V gene. The CDR3 nucleotides read TGTGCCAGGGGACAGGCTAATTCACCCCTCCACTTT. Encoded protein: CARGQANSPLHF. The variable domain in full, completed from reference TRBV2 and TRBJ1-6, reads EPEVTQTPSHQVTQMGQEVILRCVPISNHLYFYWYRQILGQKVEFLVSFYNNEISEKSEIFDDQFSVERPDGSNFTLKIRSTKLEDSAMYFCARGQANSPLHFGNGTRLTVT.

The chain links TRBV7-2 to TRBJ2-7; D tentatively fits TRBD1 or TRBD2 (5 bases each). Germline V gene data show CDR1 as SGHTA and CDR2 as FQGNSA. The CDR3 runs to 14 residues. With 5 bases removed from V and 2 bases from J, the gap between germline ends came to 13 bases. The CDR3 loop reads CASSLRDHTYEQYF. CDR3 nucleotides: TGTGCCAGCAGCCTAAGGGACCACACCTACGAGCAGTACTTC.

Written as DNA, the CDR3 is TGTGCCAGCAGTGAAGCCCTGACAGGGAAGAACTACGAGCAGTACTTC. Amino acid sequence: CASSEALTGKNYEQYF. The chain carries TRBV6-1 and TRBJ2-7; 7 nucleotides agree with TRBD1. The length of the CDR3 is 16 residues. Germline assignment: CDR1 MNHNS and CDR2 SASEGT. The V and J ends lost 0 bases and 3 bases, in that order; junction bases with no gene match: 8.

The genes are TRBV5-1 and TRBJ2-1, with 9 bases fitting TRBD2. The CDR3 loop spans 15 amino acids. The J segment lost 8 bases and the V segment lost 2 bases, leaving 8 bases of the junction unmatched. Germline CDR1 reads SGHRS; CDR2 reads YFSETQ. The CDR3 sequence: CASSFRVAGVYEQFF. The CDR3 DNA follows: TGCGCCAGCAGCTTCCGGGTAGCGGGAGTTTATGAGCAGTTCTTC.

The chain employs TRBV30 and TRBJ1-3; the D gene is possibly TRBD1 (6 bases). Per germline, CDR1 GTSNPN and CDR2 SVGIG (reference sequence). This CDR3 region has 13 residues. The V and J ends lost 0 bases and 7 bases respectively, with 10 bases between them. Written as DNA, the CDR3 is TGTGCCTGGAGTGTAGGGCAGGGGAACACCATATATTTT. It translates to CAWSVGQGNTIYF. Full variable domain (outside the CDR3, taken from reference TRBV30 and TRBJ1-3): SQTIHQWPATLVQPVGSPLSLECTVEGTSNPNLYWYRQAAGRGLQLLFYSVGIGQISSEVPQNLSASRPQDRQFILSSKKLLLSDSGFYLCAWSVGQGNTIYFGEGSWLTVV.

On this clone itself: The same CDR3 arises from other DNA sequences in this sample as well. The chain is built from TRBV6-5 and TRBJ2-7, with no clear D. The CDR3 consists of 12 residues. V dropped 7 bases and J dropped 3 bases, with 10 bases sitting between them. Germline V gene data show CDR1 as MNHEY and CDR2 as SVGAGI. This CDR3 reads CASNGLSYEQYF. CDR3 DNA sequence: TGTGCCAGCAATGGATTAAGCTACGAGCAGTACTTC.

The chain is built from TRBV10-1 and TRBJ1-5; D uncertain. Germline lookup yields CDR1 WNHNN and CDR2 SYGVQD (reference sequence). The CDR3 extends over 13 amino acids. Trimming left V 3 bases short and J 1 base short, with 4 bases between. CDR3 sequence (DNA): TGCGCCAGCAGTGAAAACAGCAATCAGCCCCAGCATTTT. It specifies CASSENSNQPQHF.

The chain links TRBV19 to TRBJ2-1; no definite D call. Germline V CDR1 and CDR2: LNHDA, SQIVND (reference sequence). V was shortened by 1 base and J by 9 bases, with 13 bases between the two germline ends. This CDR3 contains 14 residues. The CDR3 spells CASSIAGSHPEQFF. In DNA, the CDR3 is TGTGCCAGTAGTATAGCCGGGTCTCACCCTGAGCAGTTCTTC.

The chain recombines TRBV19 with TRBJ2-1; D may match TRBD1 or TRBD2 (6 bases each). The CDR3 extends over 15 amino acids. Per the germline V gene, CDR1 is LNHDA and CDR2 is SQIVND (reference sequence). Trimming took 1 base from V and 5 from J, leaving 12 bases between them. The CDR3 protein is CASSIGWGAHNEQFF. The CDR3 DNA follows: TGTGCCAGTAGTATAGGTTGGGGGGCCCACAATGAGCAGTTCTTC.

The chain uses TRBV7-6 and TRBJ1-1; 8 bases are a match to TRBD1. CDR3 length: 15 residues. The V segment lost 4 bases and the J segment 5 bases; nucleotides outside the gene matches: 9. In germline, CDR1 is SGHVS, CDR2 FNYEAQ. CDR3 region: CASSSRGPQGTEAFF. The CDR3 DNA reads as TGTGCCAGCAGCTCCAGGGGGCCCCAGGGAACTGAAGCTTTCTTT.

The chain employs TRBV27 and TRBJ2-7; TRBD1 or TRBD2 may be the D gene (5 bases each). V was shortened by 5 bases and J by 3 bases, with 23 bases between the two germline ends. The CDR3 totals 17 residues. The germline V gene has CDR1 MNHEY and CDR2 SMNVEV (reference sequence). The CDR3 region has the DNA TGTGCCAGCAGTGGAAGGGACGTACAGGATTCCTTCTACGAGCAGTACTTC. As protein: CASSGRDVQDSFYEQYF.